This is a list of T cell receptor beta chains from one sample in a study of blood T cell repertoires in COVID-19. Generated by immunoSEQ multiplex PCR, the TCRdb table keeps only in-frame clones and is missing some. The table includes some 310,000 clones, under 90% detected once. Sequences were obtained from peripheral blood. All receptors come from a woman between 25 and 40 years old with COVID-19, enrolled during active disease. CDR3s include the opening cysteine and the closing phenylalanine or tryptophan. The order of the fields is D gene, V gene, J gene, clone size, CDR3 protein, CDR3 DNA. D genes are given only for firm matches. Only part of the rows carry a size: once, few, many, or a class if the clone is expanded.

>-|TRBV11-2|TRBJ2-3|-
CASSPTSTGTQYF
TGTGCCAGCAGCCCTACCTCAACAGGGACGCAGTATTTT
>-|TRBV19|TRBJ2-3|-
CASNIPGARTDTQYF
TGTGCCAGTAATATACCAGGGGCGCGGACAGATACGCAGTATTTT
>-|TRBV15|TRBJ1-2|-
CATSRDTGPSYYGYTF
TGTGCCACCAGCAGAGATACAGGGCCCTCCTACTATGGCTACACCTTC
>TRBD1|TRBV29-1|TRBJ1-5|once
CSVRQGLDQPQHF
TGCAGCGTCCGACAGGGGTTGGATCAGCCCCAGCATTTT
>TRBD1|TRBV19|TRBJ1-2|-
CAARGVYGYTF
TGTGCCGCCAGGGGGGTCTATGGCTACACCTTC
>TRBD1|TRBV5-1|TRBJ2-3|-
CASSLGGQRDTQYF
TGCGCCAGCAGCTTGGGGGGACAGCGGGATACGCAGTATTTT
>-|TRBV18|TRBJ1-1|-
CASSAVGLGTEAFF
TGTGCCAGCTCAGCCGTTGGACTGGGTACTGAAGCTTTCTTT
>-|TRBV1|TRBJ1-1|-
CTSSQDSQGPADTEAFF
TGCACCAGCAGCCAAGATTCTCAGGGGCCGGCGGACACTGAAGCTTTCTTT
>-|TRBV19|TRBJ1-1|-
CASSIGTNTEAFF
TGTGCCAGTAGTATCGGGACAAACACTGAAGCTTTCTTT
>TRBD2|TRBV5-1|TRBJ2-6|-
CASSREGGSGANVLTF
TGCGCCAGCAGCCGGGAGGGGGGCTCTGGGGCCAACGTCCTGACTTTC
>-|TRBV6-2/TRBV6-3|TRBJ2-7|-
CASSYSLRSEGDEQYF
TGTGCCAGCAGTTACTCCTTACGATCGGAGGGCGACGAGCAGTACTTC
>-|TRBV7-9|TRBJ2-7|-
CASSLDRASEKLEQYF
TGTGCCAGCAGCTTAGACCGGGCTAGCGAAAAACTCGAGCAGTACTTC
>-|TRBV10-3|TRBJ1-1|-
CAISEGQGNTEAFF
TGTGCCATCAGTGAGGGGCAGGGCAACACTGAAGCTTTCTTT
>TRBD1|TRBV5-1|TRBJ2-7|-
CASRGQGAGEQYF
TGCGCCAGCAGGGGACAGGGGGCCGGCGAGCAGTACTTC
>TRBD1|TRBV2|TRBJ1-5|-
CASSAHTTGASNQPQHF
TGTGCCAGCAGTGCCCACACGACAGGGGCTTCTAATCAGCCCCAGCATTTT
>TRBD2|TRBV27|TRBJ2-7|-
CASTPGLNHYEQYF
TGTGCCAGCACCCCGGGACTAAACCACTACGAGCAGTACTTC
>TRBD1|TRBV18|TRBJ1-3|-
CASSPRTGDFESGNTIYF
TGTGCCAGCTCACCGCGGACAGGGGATTTCGAATCTGGAAACACCATATATTTT
>-|TRBV28|TRBJ1-5|-
CASSTQDGHNQPQHF
TGTGCCAGCAGTACACAGGACGGACACAATCAGCCCCAGCATTTT
>TRBD2|TRBV13|TRBJ2-7|-
CASSYGTSLYEQYF
TGTGCCAGCAGCTACGGGACTAGTCTCTACGAGCAGTACTTC
>-|TRBV19|TRBJ1-2|-
CASTTGQLYGYTF
TGTGCCAGTACCACCGGACAGCTCTATGGCTACACCTTC
>-|TRBV5-4|TRBJ2-5|-
CASSLDPDSQETQYF
TGTGCCAGCAGCTTAGACCCGGACAGCCAAGAGACCCAGTACTTC
>TRBD2|TRBV5-1|TRBJ2-5|-
CASSLGGRGSETQYF
TGCGCCAGCAGCTTGGGAGGGAGGGGATCGGAGACCCAGTACTTC
>-|TRBV14|TRBJ2-7|-
CASSQAGYEQYF
TGTGCCAGCAGCCAGGCGGGGTACGAGCAGTACTTC
>-|TRBV5-1|TRBJ2-7|-
CASSLAAESPYEQYF
TGCGCCAGCAGCTTGGCCGCGGAAAGCCCCTACGAGCAGTACTTC
>TRBD2|TRBV6-1|TRBJ2-1|-
CASRERLAASRNEQFF
TGTGCCAGCAGAGAAAGACTAGCGGCTTCCAGGAATGAGCAGTTCTTC
>-|TRBV28|TRBJ1-3|-
CASSWLTGSSGNTIYF
TGTGCCAGCAGCTGGCTGACGGGAAGCTCTGGAAACACCATATATTTT
>-|TRBV7-2|TRBJ1-2|-
CASSLAEGGYTF
TGTGCCAGCAGCTTGGCGGAGGGTGGCTACACCTTC
>TRBD1|TRBV27|TRBJ1-2|few
CASSQGPGQGFYGYTF
TGTGCCAGCAGCCAAGGTCCGGGACAGGGTTTCTATGGCTACACCTTC
>-|TRBV30|TRBJ1-4|-
CALDKSDEKLFF
TGTGCCTTAGACAAGTCTGATGAAAAACTGTTTTTT
>-|TRBV28|TRBJ2-7|-
CASSEQGRSVYDEQYF
TGTGCCAGCAGTGAACAGGGTCGTTCTGTCTACGACGAGCAGTACTTC
>TRBD1|TRBV27|TRBJ2-5|-
CASSLSSGTGGLKTQYF
TGTGCCAGCAGTTTATCCTCCGGGACAGGGGGCCTGAAGACCCAGTACTTC
>-|TRBV19|TRBJ1-1|-
CASRPDWGTLNTEAFF
TGTGCCAGTAGGCCCGATTGGGGCACTTTGAACACTGAAGCTTTCTTT
>-|TRBV7-9|TRBJ1-2|-
CASSLVGQSYGYTF
TGTGCCAGCAGCTTAGTTGGACAGAGCTATGGCTACACCTTC
>TRBD1|TRBV6-1|TRBJ2-6|-
CASSGGQMNSRANVLTF
TGTGCCAGCAGTGGGGGACAGATGAATAGTCGGGCCAACGTCCTGACTTTC
>TRBD2|TRBV7-2|TRBJ2-3|-
CASSFRLAGDGTDTQYF
TGTGCCAGCAGCTTTCGGCTAGCGGGAGATGGCACAGATACGCAGTATTTT
>TRBD1|TRBV6-5|TRBJ1-1|-
CASSYTRQGSTEAFF
TGTGCCAGCAGTTACACGCGACAGGGATCCACTGAAGCTTTCTTT